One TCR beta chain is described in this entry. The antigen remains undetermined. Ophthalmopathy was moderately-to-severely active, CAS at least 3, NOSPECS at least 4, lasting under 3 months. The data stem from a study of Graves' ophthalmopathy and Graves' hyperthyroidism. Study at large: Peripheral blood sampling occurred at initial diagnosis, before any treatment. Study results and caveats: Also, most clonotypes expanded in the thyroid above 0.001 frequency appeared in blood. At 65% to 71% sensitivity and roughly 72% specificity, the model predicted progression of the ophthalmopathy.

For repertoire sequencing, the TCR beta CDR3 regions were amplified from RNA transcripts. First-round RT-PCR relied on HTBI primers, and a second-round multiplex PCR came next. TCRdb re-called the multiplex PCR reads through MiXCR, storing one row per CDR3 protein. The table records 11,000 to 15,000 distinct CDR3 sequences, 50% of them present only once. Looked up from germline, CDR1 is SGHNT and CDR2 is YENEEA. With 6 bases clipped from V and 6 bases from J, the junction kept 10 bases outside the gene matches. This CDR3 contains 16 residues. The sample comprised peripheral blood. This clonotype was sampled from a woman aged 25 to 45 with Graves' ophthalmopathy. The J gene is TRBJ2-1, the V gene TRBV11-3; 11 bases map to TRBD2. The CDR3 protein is CASSPNALAGGNEQFF. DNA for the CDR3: TGTGCCAGCAGTCCCAACGCGCTAGCGGGAGGCAATGAGCAGTTCTTC.